The 24 T cell receptor beta chains listed next were all sequenced from one sample in a study of T cell responses to AZD1222 COVID-19 vaccine. Libraries were prepared by immunoSEQ multiplex PCR; TCRdb keeps only in-frame clonotypes and omits some of them. The sample has 180,000 or so clones, approximately 91% seen once. The sequencing used peripheral blood, collected 28 days after the second AZD1222 dose. These receptors were collected from an adult who received the AZD1222 COVID-19 vaccine.

This clone was counted once. The V and J genes are TRBV5-8 and TRBJ2-1; D is unclear. The germline V gene has CDR1 SGHTS and CDR2 YDEGEE. The CDR3 runs to 14 residues. The V and J ends lost 0 bases and 4 bases respectively, with 8 bases between them. The CDR3 DNA follows: TGTGCCAGCAGCTTGGGGGTAAGGTACAATGAGCAGTTCTTC. Amino acids: CASSLGVRYNEQFF.

The V gene is TRBV27, the J gene TRBJ2-7, with D maybe TRBD2 (5 bases). Trimming pared 3 bases from V and 2 bases from J, leaving 11 bases between. Germline loops: CDR1 MNHEY, CDR2 SMNVEV (reference sequence). This CDR3 contains 14 residues. CDR3 DNA sequence: TGTGCCAGCAGTTTCCTCGGGAAAACCTACGAGCAGTACTTC. It encodes CASSFLGKTYEQYF.

V usage is TRBV7-3 and J usage is TRBJ2-5, with no clear D. Germline CDR1 reads SGHTA; CDR2 reads FQGTGA. V was trimmed by 3 bases and J by 1 base, leaving 9 bases between them. The CDR3 sequence is 14 residues long. The CDR3 region is CASSFGPLQETQYF. The CDR3 coding sequence is TGTGCCAGCAGCTTCGGTCCTCTCCAAGAGACCCAGTACTTC.

As DNA, the CDR3 is TGTGCCAGCAGCTCTAAAAGCTCCTACGAGCAGTACTTC. Encoded protein: CASSSKSSYEQYF. V gene TRBV11-1 combines with J gene TRBJ2-7; D unresolved. The CDR3 totals 13 residues. The V gene's germline CDR1 is SGHAT and CDR2 FQDESV (reference sequence). The V end was cut by 4 bases, the J end by 0 bases, with 7 bases between.

The chain uses TRBV19 and TRBJ2-7; either TRBD1 or TRBD2 may supply D (7 bases each). V lost 4 bases, J lost 3 bases, and 22 bases lay in between. The length of the CDR3 is 17 residues. The germline V gene has CDR1 LNHDA and CDR2 SQIVND (reference sequence). The CDR3 protein is CASSKVGEGASHYEQYF. CDR3 nucleotide sequence: TGTGCCAGTAGTAAGGTCGGGGAGGGGGCTTCCCACTACGAGCAGTACTTC.

The chain couples TRBV6-1 to TRBJ2-7; 8 nucleotides align to TRBD2. The ends lost 6 bases at V and 4 bases at J; junction bases unmatched: 11. The CDR3 runs to 15 residues. Germline V gene sequence: CDR1 MNHNS, CDR2 SASEGT. This CDR3 reads CASSNGGGRQYEQYF. CDR3 DNA sequence: TGTGCCAGCAGCAACGGCGGCGGGAGGCAGTACGAGCAGTACTTC.

The V gene is TRBV27, the J gene TRBJ1-1; D is ambiguous. Germline values: CDR1 MNHEY, CDR2 SMNVEV (reference sequence). V was shortened by 2 bases and J by 1 base, with 11 bases between the two germline ends. The CDR3 runs to 15 residues. This CDR3 is CASSLNLRANTEAFF. The DNA of the CDR3 is TGTGCCAGCAGTTTAAATCTGAGAGCGAACACTGAAGCTTTCTTT.

This clone turned up a few times. The rearrangement uses TRBV4-1 and TRBJ1-2; D unclear. This CDR3 region has 15 residues. Germline values: CDR1 MGHRA, CDR2 YSYEKL. The V end lost 0 bases, the J end lost 6 bases, and 14 bases lay between the germline ends. CDR3 in amino acids: CASSQDPSFRDGYTF. DNA of the CDR3: TGCGCCAGCAGCCAAGATCCCTCGTTTAGGGATGGCTACACCTTC.

This chain joins TRBV9 and TRBJ1-4; D is unclear. Per the germline V gene, CDR1 is SGDLS and CDR2 is YYNGEE. The CDR3 runs to 15 residues. V gave up 3 bases and J gave up 8 bases, with 17 bases separating them. The CDR3 DNA sequence: TGTGCCAGCAGCGCCTCACTAGGGTATCTCGAAAAACTGTTTTTT. This translates into CASSASLGYLEKLFF.

This clone was seen a few times. The chain carries TRBV19 and TRBJ1-1; D uncertain. The CDR3 loop spans 15 amino acids. Germline values: CDR1 LNHDA, CDR2 SQIVND (reference sequence). V gave up 3 bases and J gave up 3 bases, with 14 bases separating them. In DNA form, the CDR3 reads TGTGCCAGTAGTATCGAGGGCGGTAGGTACACTGAAGCTTTCTTT. Translated, it gives CASSIEGGRYTEAFF.

Written as DNA, the CDR3 is TGTGCCAGTAGTACCCACACCAAACCGACCGTCCTGACTTTC. Amino acids: CASSTHTKPTVLTF. The chain employs TRBV19 and TRBJ2-6; D gene ambiguous. The germline CDR1 and CDR2 sequences are LNHDA and SQIVND (reference sequence). The V and J ends lost 4 bases and 12 bases respectively, with 16 bases between them. This CDR3 comprises 14 residues.

The V and J genes are TRBV4-1 and TRBJ2-7; the D is unclear. The germline V gene encodes CDR1 MGHRA and CDR2 YSYEKL. The CDR3 runs to 14 residues. Trimming took 0 bases from V and 3 from J, leaving 9 bases between them. The CDR3 loop is CASSQDGFLYEQYF. CDR3 nucleotides: TGCGCCAGCAGCCAAGATGGCTTCCTCTACGAGCAGTACTTC.

The chain links TRBV7-3 to TRBJ2-2, with 7 bases matching TRBD2. After removal of 1 base from V and 6 bases from J, the junction contained 5 bases not matched to a gene. Germline lookup yields CDR1 SGHTA and CDR2 FQGTGA. There are 15 residues in the CDR3. The CDR3 here is CASSLRGRAAGELFF. The DNA of the CDR3 is TGTGCCAGCAGCTTAAGAGGGAGGGCGGCCGGGGAGCTGTTTTTT.

This clone occurred a few times. The chain carries TRBV27 and TRBJ1-2; 8 bases are shared with TRBD1. Germline V gene data show CDR1 as MNHEY and CDR2 as SMNVEV (reference sequence). CDR3 length: 15 amino acids. The V and J ends lost 3 bases and 4 bases, in that order; junction bases with no gene match: 7. DNA of the CDR3: TGTGCCAGCAGTTTTTCAGGGGGCGGACTCTATGGCTACACCTTC. Its protein is CASSFSGGGLYGYTF.

This rearrangement joins TRBV5-1 to TRBJ2-5; perhaps TRBD2 as D (5 bases). Germline CDR1 is SGHRS and CDR2 is YFSETQ. The CDR3 spans 14 residues. V was shortened by 4 bases and J by 5 bases, with 15 bases between the two germline ends. The CDR3: CASSPEEAAETQYF. The CDR3 DNA reads as TGCGCCAGCAGCCCGGAGGAGGCGGCGGAGACCCAGTACTTC. Full variable domain (remainder filled in from reference TRBV5-1 and TRBJ2-5): KAGVTQTPRYLIKTRGQQVTLSCSPISGHRSVSWYQQTPGQGLQFLFEYFSETQRNKGNFPGRFSGRQFSNSRSEMNVSTLELGDSALYLCASSPEEAAETQYFGPGTRLLVL.

The chain is built from TRBV24-1 and TRBJ1-5, with D hard to call. Germline V lookup: CDR1 KGHDR, CDR2 SFDVKD. The CDR3 consists of 18 residues. Trimming removed 6 bases from V and 3 bases from J, with 23 bases in between. CDR3 loop: CATSNTSRENRDNQPQHF. The CDR3 DNA reads as TGTGCCACCAGTAATACATCCCGGGAAAATCGGGACAATCAGCCCCAGCATTTT.

The rearrangement joins TRBV7-9 to TRBJ1-1; TRBD1 aligns across 7 bases. V was clipped by 5 bases and J by 6 bases; unmatched bases: 12. The CDR3 loop spans 15 amino acids. Germline CDR1 and CDR2: SEHNR and FQNEAQ (reference sequence). The CDR3 DNA sequence: TGTGCCAGCAGCGACCCCAGGGGGGTTCGGGCTGAAGCTTTCTTT. Protein sequence: CASSDPRGVRAEAFF.

V usage is TRBV10-2 and J usage is TRBJ1-5, with D perhaps TRBD1 (6 bases). This CDR3 is built from 15 residues. Trimming stripped 8 bases from V and 0 bases from J, with 14 bases between. From germline, CDR1 is WSHSY and CDR2 SAAADI. Here the CDR3 DNA reads TGCGCCAGCCGTAAGGACAGAAATAGCAATCAGCCCCAGCATTTT. It yields the protein CASRKDRNSNQPQHF.

Only one count was recorded for this clone. This chain's CDR3 is CASNPPVGEHEKLFF. CDR3 in DNA: TGTGCCAGCAACCCCCCCGTAGGGGAACATGAAAAACTGTTTTTT. This sequence joins TRBV2 and TRBJ1-4, with D perhaps matching TRBD1 (5 bases). This CDR3 contains 15 residues. The germline gives CDR1 SNHLY, CDR2 FYNNEI. Trimming removed 7 bases from V and 6 bases from J, with 18 bases in between.

The CDR3, as DNA: TGTGCCAGCAGTTTCAGCGGTTTGGGCGACAATGAGCAGTTCTTC. It yields the protein CASSFSGLGDNEQFF. The V gene is TRBV27, the J gene TRBJ2-1; TRBD2 is a possible D gene (5 bases). Looked up from germline, CDR1 is MNHEY and CDR2 is SMNVEV (reference sequence). Trimming removed 3 bases at V and 5 bases at J, with 14 bases between. The CDR3 loop spans 15 amino acids.

This sequence joins TRBV11-2 and TRBJ2-3; D possibly matches TRBD1 or TRBD2 (5 bases each). Trimming left V 6 bases short and J 0 bases short, with 16 bases between. Per the germline V gene, CDR1 is SGHAT and CDR2 is FQNNGV. The CDR3 loop spans 16 amino acids. CDR3 in DNA: TGTGCCAGCAGGTTTTCGGGGACCGTGAGCACAGATACGCAGTATTTT. As protein: CASRFSGTVSTDTQYF.

The chain is built from TRBV21-1 and TRBJ1-3. TRBV21-1 corresponds to a pseudogene. The CDR3 length is 16 residues. CDR3 DNA sequence: TGTGCCAGCAGCAAAATTCGGGGTTTCTCTGGAAACACCATATATTTT. It codes for CASSKIRGFSGNTIYF.

The chain recombines TRBV12-5 with TRBJ1-4; D is possibly TRBD1 (5 bases). This CDR3 contains 16 residues. With 3 bases removed from V and 0 bases from J, the gap between germline ends came to 11 bases. Germline CDR1 is LGHNT and CDR2 is FRNRAP. CDR3: CASGFGLGATNEKLFF. In DNA form, the CDR3 reads TGTGCTAGTGGTTTTGGCCTGGGGGCAACTAATGAAAAACTGTTTTTT.

The genes are TRBV9 and TRBJ2-5; 11 bases match TRBD2. The CDR3 sequence is 15 residues long. J lost 7 bases, V lost 3 bases, and 8 bases had no gene match. The germline gives CDR1 SGDLS, CDR2 YYNGEE. CDR3 in DNA: TGTGCCAGCAGCGCCGTAGCGGGAGGGAGGGGGACCCAGTACTTC. This sequence encodes CASSAVAGGRGTQYF. Drawing the rest from reference TRBV9 and TRBJ2-5, the complete variable domain is DSGVTQTPKHLITATGQRVTLRCSPRSGDLSVYWYQQSLDQGLQFLIQYYNGEERAKGNILERFSAQQFPDLHSELNLSSLELGDSALYFCASSAVAGGRGTQYFGPGTRLLVL.